A selection of T cell receptor beta chains follows, all from one sample in a study of blood T cells in healthy people across ages. A single record per CDR3 protein comes from TCRdb applying MiXCR to the 5' RACE reads. The sample lists 1,500,000 or so distinct CDR3 sequences; 42% were seen once. Sequencing was performed on blood. The receptors were gathered from a woman younger than 30 in good health. CDR3s include the opening cysteine and the closing phenylalanine or tryptophan. Fields, in order: V gene, D gene, J gene, clone size, CDR3 DNA, CDR3 protein. The D gene is left open where the match is weak. Not all rows give a size; the values are once, few, many and, for expanded clones, a class.

TRBV20-1,-,TRBJ2-7,-,TGCAGTGCTCCCAACGTCGGCCCCTACGAGCAGTACTTC,CSAPNVGPYEQYF
TRBV5-5,-,TRBJ2-7,-,TGTGCCAGCAGCCAGGGGACGGCGAGCTCCTACGAGCAGTACTTC,CASSQGTASSYEQYF
TRBV24-1,TRBD1,TRBJ2-1,few,TGTGCCACCAGTGAAGCCCCGGGACAGGGGAAGAATGAGCAGTTCTTC,CATSEAPGQGKNEQFF
TRBV12-3/TRBV12-4,-,TRBJ2-1,-,TGTGCCAGCAGTTTCGGGAAAAAGGGGGAGCAGTTCTTC,CASSFGKKGEQFF
TRBV4-1,-,TRBJ2-3,-,TGCGCCAGCAGCCAGGGCCTGACGCAGTATTTT,CASSQGLTQYF
TRBV4-1,-,TRBJ2-1,few,TGCGCCAGCAGCCAAGGTGGGGGCAGGTCCTACAATGAGCAGTTCTTC,CASSQGGGRSYNEQFF
TRBV7-9,-,TRBJ2-7,-,TGTGCCAGCAGCTTATGGCCGGGACGGGGTCTTTACGAGCAGTACTTC,CASSLWPGRGLYEQYF
TRBV20-1,TRBD1,TRBJ2-3,few,TGCAGTGCTGGCACCCAGGGGGCGATAACAGATACGCAGTATTTT,CSAGTQGAITDTQYF
TRBV5-5,TRBD2,TRBJ2-3,-,TGTGCCAGCAGCTTTGAACGGGGGGGTATCGATACGCAGTATTTT,CASSFERGGIDTQYF
TRBV18,TRBD1,TRBJ2-1,-,TGTGCCAGCTCTTCTACAGGGGAATACAATGAGCAGTTCTTC,CASSSTGEYNEQFF
TRBV7-2,-,TRBJ1-1,-,TGTGCCAGCAGCTTATCTGGGCGGGTTCGCCCTGAAGCTTTCTTT,CASSLSGRVRPEAFF
TRBV28,-,TRBJ2-1,-,TGTGCCAGCAGTTTAGTGTGGGTAGCGGTTACTATTCGGAATGAGCAGTTCTTC,CASSLVWVAVTIRNEQFF
TRBV24-1,TRBD1,TRBJ2-2,-,TGTGCCACCAGTGCGGTTTACTCGGACAGGGGTCCCGGGGAGCTGTTTTTT,CATSAVYSDRGPGELFF
TRBV7-6,-,TRBJ2-1,once,TGTGCCAGCAGCCCTAAGAGGGCGGGGAATCTGATGGATGAGCAGTTCTTC,CASSPKRAGNLMDEQFF
TRBV7-2,TRBD2,TRBJ2-5,many,TGTGCCAGCAGCTTAGGACTAGCTCGAGAGACCCAGTACTTC,CASSLGLARETQYF
TRBV27,-,TRBJ2-6,once,TGTGCCAGCAGTTTACACAGGGCTGGGGCCAACGTCCTGACTTTC,CASSLHRAGANVLTF
TRBV6-5,-,TRBJ1-1,few,TGTGCCAGCAGTTACTCTTGGGGGCGGATGAACACTGAAGCTTTCTTT,CASSYSWGRMNTEAFF
TRBV20-1,-,TRBJ2-1,-,TGCAGTGCTAGAGAGCGGCTAGCTTACAATGAGCAGTTCTTC,CSARERLAYNEQFF
TRBV6-5,-,TRBJ1-6,-,TGTGCCAGCAGTTATACCAGGAGGAGCCTCCACTTT,CASSYTRRSLHF
TRBV5-1,-,TRBJ2-5,-,TGCGCCAGCAGCGTAACAGGGTTCGGGGAGACCCAGTACTTC,CASSVTGFGETQYF
TRBV6-5,TRBD1,TRBJ2-5,-,TGTGCGAGCAGTTACAGGCAGGGGGCCTTGGGGACCCAGTACTTC,CASSYRQGALGTQYF
TRBV10-1,-,TRBJ2-1,few,TGCGCCAGCAGCGCAGCCGGGACTTCAAGCTCCTACAATGAGCAGTTCTTC,CASSAAGTSSSYNEQFF
TRBV6-2/TRBV6-3,-,TRBJ2-1,-,TGTGCCAGCAGTTACTTGGGCGCCGGGTGGGATGAGCAGTTCTTC,CASSYLGAGWDEQFF
TRBV27,-,TRBJ2-7,-,TGTGCCAGCAGTCCGACGTTAGGGGTGGGATACGAGCAGTACTTC,CASSPTLGVGYEQYF
TRBV4-1,-,TRBJ1-5,few,TGCGCCAGCAGCCAAGATCCGGGGGACCAGCCCCAGCATTTT,CASSQDPGDQPQHF
TRBV7-9,-,TRBJ1-1,once,TGTGCCAGCAGCTTAGAAGGGGGGGCCCCGAGCGCCACTGAAGCTTTCTTT,CASSLEGGAPSATEAFF
TRBV5-1,-,TRBJ1-2,-,TGCGCCAGCAGACAACAGGGATCTAACTATGGCTACACCTTC,CASRQQGSNYGYTF
TRBV2,-,TRBJ1-6,-,TGTGCCAGCGGACGTCCAAGGTTCTATAATTCACCCCTCCACTTT,CASGRPRFYNSPLHF
TRBV7-3,TRBD2,TRBJ2-1,-,TGTGCCAGCAGCTTAACGAGCTCGACCTTAGCGGGAGGATCCTGGGGCAATGAGCAGTTCTTC,CASSLTSSTLAGGSWGNEQFF
TRBV7-3,TRBD2,TRBJ2-1,few,TGTGCCAGCAGCCCTGGACTAGCGGTCCTCAATGAGCAGTTCTTC,CASSPGLAVLNEQFF
TRBV2,TRBD1,TRBJ1-5,few,TGTGCCACCGCAGGGACAGGGGACAATCAGCCCCAGCATTTT,CATAGTGDNQPQHF
TRBV27,-,TRBJ2-5,-,TGTGCCAGCAGTGTATTGGGGGTAGAGACCCAGTACTTC,CASSVLGVETQYF
TRBV3-1,-,TRBJ2-1,-,TGTGCCAGCAGCCCTCAGAGACTAGGGTATGAGCAGTTCTTC,CASSPQRLGYEQFF
TRBV25-1,-,TRBJ2-5,-,TGTGCCAGCAGTGAAGACGGGTTTCAAGAGACCCAGTACTTC,CASSEDGFQETQYF
TRBV7-2,-,TRBJ1-6,few,TGTGCCAGCAGCTTCAGACAGCAGAATTCACCCCTCCACTTT,CASSFRQQNSPLHF
TRBV12-3/TRBV12-4,TRBD1,TRBJ2-2,-,TGTGCCAGCAGCCCTACCGGGACAGTTCTAAACACCGGGGAGCTGTTTTTT,CASSPTGTVLNTGELFF
TRBV20-1,TRBD2,TRBJ2-1,-,TGCAGTGCTCGGATGACTAGCGCGGAGGGTGAGCAGTTCTTC,CSARMTSAEGEQFF
TRBV7-2,-,TRBJ2-1,-,TGTGCCAGCAGCTTATTAGCATCGGGGAATGAGCAGTTCTTC,CASSLLASGNEQFF
TRBV3-1,-,TRBJ1-1,-,TGTGCCAGCAGCTTGACTCCCGACAGCAATGAAGCTTTCTTT,CASSLTPDSNEAFF
TRBV18,TRBD2,TRBJ2-7,-,TGTGCCAGCTCACCTCCGGGACTACCCTCTAATGAGCAGTACTTC,CASSPPGLPSNEQYF
TRBV12-3/TRBV12-4,TRBD1,TRBJ1-1,few,TGTGCCAGCAGTTTTAGGTCAGGGGGCCGTAAGAACACTGAAGCTTTCTTT,CASSFRSGGRKNTEAFF
TRBV28,TRBD1,TRBJ2-7,-,TGTGCCAGCACCGGGGACAGGGGAGTCCGCGAGCAGTACTTC,CASTGDRGVREQYF
TRBV7-9,TRBD2,TRBJ2-7,-,TGTGCCAGCAGCTTAGAGGGACTAGCGGATTCCTACGAGCAGTACTTC,CASSLEGLADSYEQYF
TRBV20-1,-,TRBJ1-1,-,TGCAGTGCTTCAGGGAGAGGGGACACTGAAGCTTTCTTT,CSASGRGDTEAFF
TRBV9,TRBD2,TRBJ2-7,once,TGTGCCAGCAGTCGAAGCGGGAGGGGCTACGAGCAGTACTTC,CASSRSGRGYEQYF
TRBV5-5,-,TRBJ1-6,-,TGTGCCAGCAGCCCCGAGGGGGTTGTCTATTCACCCCTCCACTTT,CASSPEGVVYSPLHF
TRBV12-3/TRBV12-4,-,TRBJ1-1,-,TGTGCCTGCAGGGGATTGGGCACTGAAGCTTTCTTT,CACRGLGTEAFF
TRBV28,-,TRBJ1-2,few,TGTGCCAGCAGTTATAGAAGACGGGGGGGCCTTGATGGCTACACCTTC,CASSYRRRGGLDGYTF
TRBV7-7,TRBD2,TRBJ2-3,few,TGTGCTAGCAGCTCCGGAGCGGGGAGAACAGATACGCAGTATTTT,CASSSGAGRTDTQYF
TRBV7-2,-,TRBJ1-6,once,TGTGCCAGCAGCTTCGGGGGAGGGCTTAATTCACCCCTCCACTTT,CASSFGGGLNSPLHF
TRBV7-9,TRBD1,TRBJ2-2,few,TGTGCCAGCAGCTCGACGGGACCTGACAGGGCCGACGGGGAGCTGTTTTTT,CASSSTGPDRADGELFF
TRBV7-9,-,TRBJ1-2,-,TGTGCCAGCAGCTGGTTGCCGGGACCGGCGGAAGGCTACACCTTC,CASSWLPGPAEGYTF
TRBV12-3/TRBV12-4,TRBD2,TRBJ2-3,once,TGTGCCAGCATACCCCTAGCGGGAGACTCTAGAGCAGATACGCAGTATTTT,CASIPLAGDSRADTQYF
TRBV7-2,-,TRBJ1-1,-,TGTGCCAGCAGCCTCTCGTTGGCAGCAAACACTGAAGCTTTCTTT,CASSLSLAANTEAFF
TRBV12-3/TRBV12-4,TRBD1,TRBJ2-7,-,TGTGCCAGCAGCAGGGGACAGGGGTTTGCCTACGAGCAGTACTTC,CASSRGQGFAYEQYF
TRBV18,TRBD1,TRBJ1-2,few,TGTGCCAGCTCACCGACCGGGACAGGGACTGGCTACACCTTC,CASSPTGTGTGYTF
TRBV6-2/TRBV6-3,-,TRBJ1-6,few,TGTGCCAGCAGTTACTGGGGGTCGGTGGATTCACCCCTCCACTTT,CASSYWGSVDSPLHF
TRBV12-3/TRBV12-4,-,TRBJ2-3,few,TGTGCCAGCACCGGTGACAGTGCTAGCACAGATACGCAGTATTTT,CASTGDSASTDTQYF